This TCR beta chain was sequenced for a study of identical twins (dated by TCRdb to about 2016). About the investigation overall: TCR alpha and beta repertoires from monozygotic twins, unrelated adults of various ages and cord blood were deep-sequenced to test whether fetal clonotypes persist. To rule out contamination, replicate twin experiments were performed at different times with different library preparation protocols.

Library preparation employed 5' RACE. The listed sequencing device is Illumina HiSeq 2000. A universal primer binding site was added through template switching, and the final cDNA carried a unique molecular identifier so that TCR cDNA molecules could be counted accurately. Specific primers in the conserved constant-segment region were used to synthesize first-strand cDNA for the TCR alpha and beta chains. To control for contamination, every cDNA library was double barcoded, receiving both a SMART-Mk sample barcode and Illumina barcodes. TruSeq adapter sequences and Illumina sample barcodes were added in two successive PCR steps. The TCR alpha and beta cDNA libraries were sequenced on the Illumina HiSeq platform using custom primers. In the paper's pipeline: Raw reads were processed with MiGEC to extract unique molecular identifiers, and MiXCR was used to determine CDR3 positions. For each individual, recombination models were inferred using an EM algorithm with the repgenHMM and IGoR tools. The analysis of shared clonotypes was done with the tcR package in R, with sharing normalized by the product of cloneset sizes. To study raw recombination without the effects of thymic and clonal selection, out-of-frame nonproductive sequences were analyzed. TCRdb itself trimmed the public reads at Q25 with fastp, ran MiXCR and retained productive beta chains. Merged by CDR3 protein, the rows form single entries marked with the most common genes and DNA. The V and J calls and clone size come from TCRdb's table, not from the authors' own analysis. Present in this sample are some 790,000 distinct CDR3 sequences, 15% to 20% of which were seen just once. 13% of the sample is taken by the ten largest.

Spanning cysteine to phenylalanine, the CDR3 consists of 15 amino acids. This entry keeps only the CDR3 DNA: 45 bases, framed from base 1. Trimming leaves V shorter by 5 bases and J shorter by 7 bases, with the junction holding 8 bases beyond the gene matches. Taken from the germline V gene, the CDR1 and CDR2 loops are SGHVS and FNYEAQ. About this clonotype itself: Its antigen specificity is not known. No much larger clone is present one base from it, and per-base qualities are unavailable.

Every donor was a healthy Caucasian. The twin cohort consisted of three pairs of female monozygotic twins, all aged 18 to 29 years. Peripheral blood mononuclear cells were used as the source from which RNA for TCR libraries was isolated. Here is what the overall study found, with its caveats: Because the same donors could not be followed over many years, the conclusions depended on cross-sectional statistical analysis. Compared with coincidental sharing between unrelated individuals, an excess of low generation-probability sequences was observed among out-of-frame TCR alpha sequences shared between twins. Excess twin sharing in beta out-of-frame sequences was weaker because fewer shared sequences lowered the signal-to-noise ratio. Invariant T cells such as MAIT and iNKT could partly confound zero-insertion analyses, though diverse VJ usage argued against this for most clonotypes. Recombination models systematically underestimated out-of-frame TCR alpha sharing in monozygotic twins but agreed with sharing between unrelated individuals. Abundant cord blood beta clonotypes had fewer insertions, young adult naive repertoires showed a similar but weaker trend, and memory repertoires showed no such trend.

This sample also appeared in a second study, on T cells expressing NK-cell markers. According to the second study: Under ten donors provided sorted CD3+CD56+NKG2C+, CD3+CD56+NKG2C- and CD3+CD56-NKG2C+ T-cell subsets, whose TCR beta-chain repertoires were profiled. Seven of the eight sequenced donors were HCMV-seropositive and one was HCMV-seronegative. In several experiments an anti-gammadeltaTCR antibody was added to restrict sorting to alphabetaTCR-expressing T cells. For six donors, the dominant CD3+CD56+NKG2C+ clonotypes were among the top 10 CD8+ clonotypes and accounted for about 1.0-8% of CD8+ T cells. Those dominant clonotypes were again the most abundant among CD3+CD56-NKG2C+ cells in a few donors, at about 28.3-60.1%. Whether the expanded NKG2C-expressing T cell clones were specific for HCMV antigens remained unclear. The eight sequenced donors were randomly selected healthy volunteers, three men and five women. HCMV serostatus was determined by detecting HCMV-specific IgG in serum with a commercial ELISA kit. For over 5 donors, bulk peripheral blood T-cell repertoires were additionally sequenced from unsorted PBMC. MIGEC was used to demultiplex reads and group the reads by UMI, and MiTCR was used to assemble and quantify clonotypes. To remove erroneous sequences, TCR cDNA sequences were retained only when supported by two or more reads. The tcR package was used for downstream repertoire analysis, and clonotypes were matched across fractions by CDR3 nucleotide sequence plus V segment. Antigen specificity was annotated against VDJdb with VDJmatch, allowing one amino acid substitution in CDR3.

This TCR was recovered from a woman younger than 35 in good health. In this chain, TRBV7-6 is recombined with TRBJ2-1; a stretch of 10 junction bases matches TRBD2. Sample: PBMCs. The base sequence is TGTGCCAGCAGCCCGCTAGCGGGAGTCGAAAATGAGCAGTTCTTC. It translates as CASSPLAGVENEQFF.